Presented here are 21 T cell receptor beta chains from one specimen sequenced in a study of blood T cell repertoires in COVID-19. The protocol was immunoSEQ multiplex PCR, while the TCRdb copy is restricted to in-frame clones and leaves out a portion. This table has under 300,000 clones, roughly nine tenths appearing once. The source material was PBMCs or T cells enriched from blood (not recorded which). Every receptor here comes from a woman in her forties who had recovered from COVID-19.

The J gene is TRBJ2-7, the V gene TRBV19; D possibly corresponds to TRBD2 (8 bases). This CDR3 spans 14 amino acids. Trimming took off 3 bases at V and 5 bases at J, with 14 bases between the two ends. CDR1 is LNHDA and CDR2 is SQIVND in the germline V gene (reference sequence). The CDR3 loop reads CASSIGTAGDEQYF. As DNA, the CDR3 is TGTGCCAGTAGTATTGGGACAGCGGGAGACGAGCAGTACTTC.

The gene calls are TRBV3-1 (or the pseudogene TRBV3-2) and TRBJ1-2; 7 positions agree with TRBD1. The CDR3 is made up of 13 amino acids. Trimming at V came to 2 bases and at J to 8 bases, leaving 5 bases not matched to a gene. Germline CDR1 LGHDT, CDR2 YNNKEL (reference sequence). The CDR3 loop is CASSQKGASGYTF. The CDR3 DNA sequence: TGTGCCAGCAGCCAAAAGGGGGCGAGCGGCTACACCTTC.

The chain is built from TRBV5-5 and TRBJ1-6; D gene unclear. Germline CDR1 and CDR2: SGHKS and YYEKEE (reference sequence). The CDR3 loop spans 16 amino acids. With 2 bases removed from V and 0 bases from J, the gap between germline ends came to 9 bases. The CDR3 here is CASSLYFGSYNSPLHF. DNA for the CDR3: TGTGCCAGCAGCTTATATTTCGGCTCCTATAATTCACCCCTCCACTTT.

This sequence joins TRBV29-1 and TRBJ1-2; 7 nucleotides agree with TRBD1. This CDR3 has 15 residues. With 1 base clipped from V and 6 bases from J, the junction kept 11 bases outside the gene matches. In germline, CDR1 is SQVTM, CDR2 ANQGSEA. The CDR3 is CSVEGQPGQRHGYTF. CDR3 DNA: TGCAGCGTTGAAGGACAACCGGGACAGAGACATGGCTACACCTTC.

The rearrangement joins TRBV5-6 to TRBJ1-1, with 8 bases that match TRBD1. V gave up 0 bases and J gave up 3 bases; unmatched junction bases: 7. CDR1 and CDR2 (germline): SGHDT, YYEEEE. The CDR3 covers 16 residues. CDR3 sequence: CASSLAGRGLYTEAFF. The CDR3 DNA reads TGTGCCAGCAGCTTGGCTGGCAGGGGGCTTTACACTGAAGCTTTCTTT.

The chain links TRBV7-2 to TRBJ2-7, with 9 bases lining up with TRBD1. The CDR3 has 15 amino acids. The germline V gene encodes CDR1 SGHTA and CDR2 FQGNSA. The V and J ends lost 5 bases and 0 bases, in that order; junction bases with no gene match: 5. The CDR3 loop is CASSGDRASSYEQYF. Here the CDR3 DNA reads TGTGCCAGCAGCGGGGACAGGGCCAGCTCCTACGAGCAGTACTTC.

CDR3 loop: CATRRHDSDNSPLHF. CDR3 in DNA: TGTGCCACCAGGCGGCATGACAGTGATAATTCACCCCTCCACTTT. The chain couples TRBV24-1 to TRBJ1-6; D may be TRBD1 (5 bases). V lost 7 bases and J lost 5, with 14 bases in between. The CDR3 extends over 15 amino acids. Germline loops: CDR1 KGHDR, CDR2 SFDVKD.

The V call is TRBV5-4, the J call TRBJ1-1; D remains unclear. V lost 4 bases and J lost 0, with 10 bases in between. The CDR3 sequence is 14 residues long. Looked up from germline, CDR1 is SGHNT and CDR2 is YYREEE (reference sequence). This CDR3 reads CASSPPELNTEAFF. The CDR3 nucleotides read TGTGCCAGCAGCCCCCCTGAGCTGAACACTGAAGCTTTCTTT.

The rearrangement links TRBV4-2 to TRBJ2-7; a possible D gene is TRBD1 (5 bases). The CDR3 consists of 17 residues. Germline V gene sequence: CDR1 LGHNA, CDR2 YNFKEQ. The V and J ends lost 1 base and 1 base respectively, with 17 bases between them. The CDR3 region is CASSQADSPSRSYEQYF. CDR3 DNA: TGTGCCAGCAGCCAAGCCGACAGCCCCTCACGTTCCTACGAGCAGTACTTC.

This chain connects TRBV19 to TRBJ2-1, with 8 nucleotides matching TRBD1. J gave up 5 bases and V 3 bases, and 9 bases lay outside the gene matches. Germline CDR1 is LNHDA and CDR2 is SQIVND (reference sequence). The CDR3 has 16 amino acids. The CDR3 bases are TGTGCCAGTAGTATTTGGGGCAGGGGGCGCGACAATGAGCAGTTCTTC. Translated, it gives CASSIWGRGRDNEQFF. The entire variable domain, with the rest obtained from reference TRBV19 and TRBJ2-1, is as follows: DGGITQSPKYLFRKEGQNVTLSCEQNLNHDAMYWYRQDPGQGLRLIYYSQIVNDFQKGDIAEGYSVSREKKESFPLTVTSAQKNPTAFYLCASSIWGRGRDNEQFFGPGTRLTVL.

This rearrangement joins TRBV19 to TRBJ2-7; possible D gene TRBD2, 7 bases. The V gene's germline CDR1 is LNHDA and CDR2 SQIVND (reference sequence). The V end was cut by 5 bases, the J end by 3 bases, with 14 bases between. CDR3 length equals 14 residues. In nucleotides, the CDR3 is TGTGCCAGTAGTTTCCGGGGGGCCGGCTACGAGCAGTACTTC. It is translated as CASSFRGAGYEQYF.

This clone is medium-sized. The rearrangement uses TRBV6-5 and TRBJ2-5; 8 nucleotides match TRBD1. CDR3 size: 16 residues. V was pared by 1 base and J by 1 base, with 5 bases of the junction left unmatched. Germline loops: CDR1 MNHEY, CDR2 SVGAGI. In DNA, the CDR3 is TGTGCCAGCAGTTACTTGGGGACAGGTCCCCAAGAGACCCAGTACTTC. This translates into CASSYLGTGPQETQYF.

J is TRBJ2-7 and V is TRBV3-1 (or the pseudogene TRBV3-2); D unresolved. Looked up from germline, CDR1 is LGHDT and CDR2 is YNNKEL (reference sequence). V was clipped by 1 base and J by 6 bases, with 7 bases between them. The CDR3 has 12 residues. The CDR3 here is CASSQVEREQYF. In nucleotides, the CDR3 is TGTGCCAGCAGCCAAGTTGAGCGCGAGCAGTACTTC.

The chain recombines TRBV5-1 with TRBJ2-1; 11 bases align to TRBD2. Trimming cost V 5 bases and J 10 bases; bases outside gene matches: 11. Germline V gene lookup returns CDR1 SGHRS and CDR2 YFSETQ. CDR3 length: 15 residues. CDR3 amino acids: CASRPILAGENEQFF. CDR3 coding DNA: TGCGCCAGCAGGCCCATACTAGCGGGAGAGAACGAGCAGTTCTTC. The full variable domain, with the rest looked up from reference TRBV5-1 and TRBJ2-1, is KAGVTQTPRYLIKTRGQQVTLSCSPISGHRSVSWYQQTPGQGLQFLFEYFSETQRNKGNFPGRFSGRQFSNSRSEMNVSTLELGDSALYLCASRPILAGENEQFFGPGTRLTVL.

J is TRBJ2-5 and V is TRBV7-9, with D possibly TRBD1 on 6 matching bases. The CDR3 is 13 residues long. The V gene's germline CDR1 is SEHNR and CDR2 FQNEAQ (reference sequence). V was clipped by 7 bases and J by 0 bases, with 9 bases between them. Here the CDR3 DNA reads TGTGCCAGCAACGGACAGTACCAAGAGACCCAGTACTTC. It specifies CASNGQYQETQYF.

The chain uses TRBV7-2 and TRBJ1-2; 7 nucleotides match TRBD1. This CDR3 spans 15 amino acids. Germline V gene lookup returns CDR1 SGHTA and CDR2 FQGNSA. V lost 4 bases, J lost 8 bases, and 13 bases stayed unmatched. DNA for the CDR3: TGTGCCAGCAGCTCTTATCTGGAGGGGGCAGAAGGCTACACCTTC. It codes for CASSSYLEGAEGYTF.

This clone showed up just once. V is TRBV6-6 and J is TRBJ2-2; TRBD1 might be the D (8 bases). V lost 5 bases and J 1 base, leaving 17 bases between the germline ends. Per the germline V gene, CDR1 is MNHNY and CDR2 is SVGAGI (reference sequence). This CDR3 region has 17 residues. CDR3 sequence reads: CASSPHRGTKNTGELFF. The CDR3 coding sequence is TGTGCCAGCAGTCCCCACAGGGGGACTAAGAACACCGGGGAGCTGTTTTTT.

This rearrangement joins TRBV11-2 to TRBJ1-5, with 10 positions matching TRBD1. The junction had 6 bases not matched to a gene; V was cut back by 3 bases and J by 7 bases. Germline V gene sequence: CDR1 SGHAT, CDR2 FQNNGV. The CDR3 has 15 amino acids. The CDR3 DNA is TGTGCCAGCAGCTTCGGGACAGGGGAGGGCCAGCCCCAGCATTTT. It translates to CASSFGTGEGQPQHF.

The CDR3 DNA reads TGTGCCAGCAGTGAAGGTTCCTGGTTAGCGGGGGCCCGGGAGGCCTACAATGAGCAGTTCTTC. Amino acids: CASSEGSWLAGAREAYNEQFF. The V and J genes are TRBV6-1 and TRBJ2-1; 9 bases align to TRBD2. V lost 1 base and J lost 2; bases outside the gene matches: 18. This CDR3 contains 21 residues. Germline loops: CDR1 MNHNS, CDR2 SASEGT.

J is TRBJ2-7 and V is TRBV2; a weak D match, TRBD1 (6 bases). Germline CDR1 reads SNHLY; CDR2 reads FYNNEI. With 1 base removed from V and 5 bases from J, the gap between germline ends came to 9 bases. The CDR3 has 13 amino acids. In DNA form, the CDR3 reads TGTGCCAGCAGTGAAGGGGGGCGGGACGAGCAGTACTTC. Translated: CASSEGGRDEQYF.

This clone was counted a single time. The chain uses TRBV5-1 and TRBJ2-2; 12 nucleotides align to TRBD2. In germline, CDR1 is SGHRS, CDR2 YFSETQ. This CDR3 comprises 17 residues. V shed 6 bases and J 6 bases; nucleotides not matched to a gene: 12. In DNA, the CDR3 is TGCGCCAGCATCGAAGGGACTAGCGGGCTTACGGCCGGGGAGCTGTTTTTT. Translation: CASIEGTSGLTAGELFF.